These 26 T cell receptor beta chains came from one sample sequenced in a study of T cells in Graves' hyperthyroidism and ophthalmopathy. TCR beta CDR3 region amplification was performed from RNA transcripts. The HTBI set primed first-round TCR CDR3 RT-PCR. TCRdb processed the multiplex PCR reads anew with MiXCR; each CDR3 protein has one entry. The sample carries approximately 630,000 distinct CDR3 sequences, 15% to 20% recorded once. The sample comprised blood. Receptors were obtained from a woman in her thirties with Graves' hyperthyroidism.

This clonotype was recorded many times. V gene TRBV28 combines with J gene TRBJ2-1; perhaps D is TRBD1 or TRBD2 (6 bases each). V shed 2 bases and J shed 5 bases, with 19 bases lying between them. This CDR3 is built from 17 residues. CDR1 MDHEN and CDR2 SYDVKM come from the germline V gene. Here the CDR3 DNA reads TGTGCCAGCAGTTTAAATAAGGGGGGTACCTTTGACAATGAGCAGTTCTTC. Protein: CASSLNKGGTFDNEQFF.

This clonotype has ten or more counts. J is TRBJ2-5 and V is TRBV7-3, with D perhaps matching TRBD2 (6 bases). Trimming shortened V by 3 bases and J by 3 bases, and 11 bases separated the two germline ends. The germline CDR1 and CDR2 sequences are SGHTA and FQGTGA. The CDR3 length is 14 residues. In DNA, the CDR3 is TGTGCCAGCAGCTTCACGGGGGTGGAAGAGACCCAGTACTTC. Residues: CASSFTGVEETQYF.

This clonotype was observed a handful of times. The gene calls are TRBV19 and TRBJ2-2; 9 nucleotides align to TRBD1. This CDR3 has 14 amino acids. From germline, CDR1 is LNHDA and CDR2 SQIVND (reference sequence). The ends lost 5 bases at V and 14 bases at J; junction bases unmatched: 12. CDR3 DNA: TGTGCCAGTAGTTTCGGGACAGGGAAGGTACCTCTGTTTTTT. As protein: CASSFGTGKVPLFF.

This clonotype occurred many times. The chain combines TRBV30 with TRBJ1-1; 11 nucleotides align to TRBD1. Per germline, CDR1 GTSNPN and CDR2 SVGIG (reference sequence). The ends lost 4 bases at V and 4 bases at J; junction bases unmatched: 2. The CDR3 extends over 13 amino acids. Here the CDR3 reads CAWTGTGGTEAFF. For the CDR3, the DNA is TGTGCCTGGACCGGGACAGGGGGCACTGAAGCTTTCTTT.

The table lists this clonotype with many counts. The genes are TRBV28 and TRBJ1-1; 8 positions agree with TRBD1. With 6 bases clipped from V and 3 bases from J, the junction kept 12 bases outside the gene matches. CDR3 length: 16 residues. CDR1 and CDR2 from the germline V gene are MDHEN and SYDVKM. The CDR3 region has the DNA TGTGCCAGCAGCCTCTATAGGACAGGGAGTGACACTGAAGCTTTCTTT. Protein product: CASSLYRTGSDTEAFF.

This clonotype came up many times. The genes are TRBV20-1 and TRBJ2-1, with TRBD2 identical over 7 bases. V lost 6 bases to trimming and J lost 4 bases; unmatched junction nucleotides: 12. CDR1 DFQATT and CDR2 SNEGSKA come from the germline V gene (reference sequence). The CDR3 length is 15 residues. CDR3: CSARGTGGEYNEQFF. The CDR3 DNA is TGCAGTGCCCGAGGCACTGGGGGGGAATACAATGAGCAGTTCTTC.

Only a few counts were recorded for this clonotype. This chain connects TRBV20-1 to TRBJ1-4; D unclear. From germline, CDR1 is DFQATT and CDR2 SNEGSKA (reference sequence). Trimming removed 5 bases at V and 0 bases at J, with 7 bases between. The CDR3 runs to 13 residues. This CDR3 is CSARQPTNEKLFF. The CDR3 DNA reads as TGCAGTGCTCGGCAGCCAACTAATGAAAAACTGTTTTTT.

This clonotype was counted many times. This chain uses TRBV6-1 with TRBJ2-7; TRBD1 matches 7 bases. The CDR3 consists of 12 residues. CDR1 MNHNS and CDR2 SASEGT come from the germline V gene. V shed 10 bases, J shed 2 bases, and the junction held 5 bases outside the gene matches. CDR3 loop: CATQTGTYEQYF. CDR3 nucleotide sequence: TGTGCCACCCAGACAGGGACCTACGAGCAGTACTTC.

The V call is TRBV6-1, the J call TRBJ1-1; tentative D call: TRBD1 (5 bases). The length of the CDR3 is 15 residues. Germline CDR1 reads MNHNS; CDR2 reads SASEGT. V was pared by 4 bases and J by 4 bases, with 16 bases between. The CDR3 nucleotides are TGTGCCAGCAGTGGCCGGGGGGGAGGCGGCACTGAAGCTTTCTTT. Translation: CASSGRGGGGTEAFF.

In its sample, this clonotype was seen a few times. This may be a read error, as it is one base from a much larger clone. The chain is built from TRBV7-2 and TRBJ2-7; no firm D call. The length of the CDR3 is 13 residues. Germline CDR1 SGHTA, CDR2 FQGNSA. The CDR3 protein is CASGLRRKYEQYF. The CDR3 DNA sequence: TGTGCCAGCGGCTTACGACGGAAATACGAGCAGTACTTC.

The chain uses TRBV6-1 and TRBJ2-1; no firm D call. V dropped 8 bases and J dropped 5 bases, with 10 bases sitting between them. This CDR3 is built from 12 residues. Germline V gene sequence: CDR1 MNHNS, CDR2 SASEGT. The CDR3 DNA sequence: TGTGCCAGCCGCACAGAGGACAATGAGCAGTTCTTC. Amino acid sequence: CASRTEDNEQFF.

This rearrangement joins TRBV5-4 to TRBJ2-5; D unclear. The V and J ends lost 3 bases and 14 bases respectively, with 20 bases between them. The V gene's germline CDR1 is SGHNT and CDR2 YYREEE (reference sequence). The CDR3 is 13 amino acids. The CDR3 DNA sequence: TGTGCCAGCAGCTCGAACGTTAATAGAGACGTATACTTC. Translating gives CASSSNVNRDVYF.

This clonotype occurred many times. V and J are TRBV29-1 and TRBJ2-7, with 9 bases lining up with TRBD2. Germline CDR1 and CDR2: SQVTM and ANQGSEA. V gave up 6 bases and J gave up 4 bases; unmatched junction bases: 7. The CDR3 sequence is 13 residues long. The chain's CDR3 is CSVWAGGSYEQYF. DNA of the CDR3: TGCAGCGTGTGGGCGGGAGGGTCTTACGAGCAGTACTTC.

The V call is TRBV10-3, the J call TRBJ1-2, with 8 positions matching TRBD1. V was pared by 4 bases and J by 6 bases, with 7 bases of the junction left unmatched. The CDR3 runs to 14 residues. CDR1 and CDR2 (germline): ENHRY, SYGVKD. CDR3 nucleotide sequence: TGTGCCATCAGTGGAGATCAGGGGGCTAATGGCTACACCTTC. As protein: CAISGDQGANGYTF.

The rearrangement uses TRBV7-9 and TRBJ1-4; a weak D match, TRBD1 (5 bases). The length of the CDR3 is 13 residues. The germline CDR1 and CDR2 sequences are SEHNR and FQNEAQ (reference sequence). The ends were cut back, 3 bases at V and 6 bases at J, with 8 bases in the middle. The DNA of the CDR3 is TGTGCCAGCAGCTTTCGGGACGATGAAAAACTGTTTTTT. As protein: CASSFRDDEKLFF. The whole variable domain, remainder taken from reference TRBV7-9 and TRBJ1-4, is DTGVSQNPRHKITKRGQNVTFRCDPISEHNRLYWYRQTLGQGPEFLTYFQNEAQLEKSRLLSDRFSAERPKGSFSTLEIQRTEQGDSAMYLCASSFRDDEKLFFGSGTQLSVL.

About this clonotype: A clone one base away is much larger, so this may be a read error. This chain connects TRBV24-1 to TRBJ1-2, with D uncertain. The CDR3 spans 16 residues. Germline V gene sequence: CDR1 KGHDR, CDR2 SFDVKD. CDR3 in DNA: TGTGCCGCCAGTGATGCGCGTGCAAGAGGGCTCTATGGCTACACCTTC. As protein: CAASDARARGLYGYTF.

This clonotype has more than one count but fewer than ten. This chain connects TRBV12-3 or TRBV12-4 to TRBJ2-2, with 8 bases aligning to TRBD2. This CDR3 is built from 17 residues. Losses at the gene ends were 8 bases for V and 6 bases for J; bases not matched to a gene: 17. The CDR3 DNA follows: TGTGCCAGCCCAGGGCCCTTGAGCGGGAGTATCGCCGGGGAGCTGTTTTTT. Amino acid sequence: CASPGPLSGSIAGELFF.

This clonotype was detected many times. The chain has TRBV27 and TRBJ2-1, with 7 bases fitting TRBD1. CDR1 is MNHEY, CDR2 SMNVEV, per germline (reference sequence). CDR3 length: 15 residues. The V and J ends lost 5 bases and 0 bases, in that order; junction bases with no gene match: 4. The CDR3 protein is CASSQGQTSYNEQFF. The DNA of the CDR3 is TGTGCCAGCAGTCAGGGACAGACCTCCTACAATGAGCAGTTCTTC.

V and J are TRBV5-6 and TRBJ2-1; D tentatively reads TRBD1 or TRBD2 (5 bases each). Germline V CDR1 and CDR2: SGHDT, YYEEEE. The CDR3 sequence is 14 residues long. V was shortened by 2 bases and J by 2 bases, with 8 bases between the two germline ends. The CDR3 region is CASSLRGAYNEQFF. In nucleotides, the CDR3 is TGTGCCAGCAGCTTACGGGGCGCCTACAATGAGCAGTTCTTC.

CDR3: CSATGTSGSEDTQYF. CDR3 bases: TGCAGTGCTACCGGAACTAGCGGGAGTGAGGATACGCAGTATTTT. The chain has TRBV20-1 and TRBJ2-3, with 11 bases identical to TRBD2. Germline CDR1 and CDR2: DFQATT and SNEGSKA (reference sequence). The ends lost 4 bases at V and 6 bases at J; junction bases unmatched: 9. The CDR3 totals 15 residues.

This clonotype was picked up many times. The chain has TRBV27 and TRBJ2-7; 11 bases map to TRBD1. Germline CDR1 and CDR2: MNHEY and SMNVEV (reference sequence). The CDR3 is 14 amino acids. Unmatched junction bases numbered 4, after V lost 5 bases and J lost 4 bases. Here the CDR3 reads CASSRTGGMYEQYF. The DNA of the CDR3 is TGTGCCAGCAGTCGGACAGGGGGCATGTACGAGCAGTACTTC.

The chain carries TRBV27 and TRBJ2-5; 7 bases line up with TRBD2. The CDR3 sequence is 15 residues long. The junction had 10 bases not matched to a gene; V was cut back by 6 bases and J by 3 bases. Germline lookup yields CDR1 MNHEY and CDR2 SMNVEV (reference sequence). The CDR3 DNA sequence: TGTGCCAGCAGCCCGACCGGCACTAGCGAAGAGACCCAGTACTTC. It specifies CASSPTGTSEETQYF.

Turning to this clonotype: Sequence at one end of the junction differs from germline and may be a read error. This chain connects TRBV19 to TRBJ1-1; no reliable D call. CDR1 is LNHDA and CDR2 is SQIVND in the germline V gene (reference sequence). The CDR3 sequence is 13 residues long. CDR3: CVSSIDRGVEAFF. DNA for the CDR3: TGTGTCAGTAGTATAGATCGTGGAGTTGAAGCTTTCTTT.

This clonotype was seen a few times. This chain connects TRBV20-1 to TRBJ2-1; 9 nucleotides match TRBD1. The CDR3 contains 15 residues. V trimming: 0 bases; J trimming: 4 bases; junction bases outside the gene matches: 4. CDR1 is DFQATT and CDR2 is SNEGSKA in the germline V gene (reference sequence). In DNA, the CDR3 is TGCAGTGCTAGAGATCAAGGACAGGGGTACAATGAGCAGTTCTTC. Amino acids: CSARDQGQGYNEQFF.

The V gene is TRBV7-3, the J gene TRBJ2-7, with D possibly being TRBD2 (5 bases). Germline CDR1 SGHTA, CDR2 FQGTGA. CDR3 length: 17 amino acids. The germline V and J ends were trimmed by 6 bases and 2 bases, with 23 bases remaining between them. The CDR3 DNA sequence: TGTGCCAGCAGTTTCGATCTCTTCGGGAAAATCACCTACGAGCAGTACTTC. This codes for CASSFDLFGKITYEQYF.

This chain's CDR3 is CAIEGTPNSYEQYF. The DNA of the CDR3 is TGTGCCATTGAGGGGACTCCCAATTCCTACGAGCAGTACTTC. V gene TRBV6-2 or TRBV6-3 combines with J gene TRBJ2-7; possible D gene TRBD2, 6 bases. CDR1 is MNHEY and CDR2 is SVGEGT in the germline V gene. V was shortened by 10 bases and J by 1 base, with 17 bases between the two germline ends. The CDR3 has 14 amino acids.